These 15 T cell receptor beta chains were sequenced from one sample in a study of Graves' ophthalmopathy and Graves' hyperthyroidism. Amplification targeted the TCR beta CDR3 regions, with RNA transcripts as the source material. RT-PCR in the first round used HTBI primers; a second-round multiplex PCR followed. TCRdb recomputed calls from the multiplex PCR reads with MiXCR, one row per CDR3 protein. The sample has about 1.2 million distinct CDR3 sequences; 35% to 40% are singletons. The sample taken for sequencing was peripheral blood or thyroid tissue (not recorded which). These receptors all come from an adult man with Graves' hyperthyroidism.

This clonotype occurred many times. The CDR3 is CASSPGTYTEAFF. As DNA, the CDR3 is TGTGCCAGCAGCCCAGGGACTTACACTGAAGCTTTCTTT. The genes are TRBV5-5 and TRBJ1-1; perhaps TRBD1 as D (5 bases). Per the germline V gene, CDR1 is SGHKS and CDR2 is YYEKEE (reference sequence). Trimming stripped 4 bases from V and 3 bases from J, with 10 bases between. The CDR3 extends over 13 amino acids.

There are many counts of this clonotype. The chain links TRBV9 to TRBJ1-1; D gene ambiguous. The CDR3 is made up of 15 amino acids. With 4 bases removed from V and 3 bases from J, the gap between germline ends came to 16 bases. The germline gives CDR1 SGDLS, CDR2 YYNGEE. DNA for the CDR3: TGTGCCAGCAGCCCCCGGATAGGGAAGGACACTGAAGCTTTCTTT. This encodes CASSPRIGKDTEAFF.

The genes are TRBV2 and TRBJ2-5, with 7 bases aligning to TRBD2. The CDR3 totals 16 residues. Unmatched junction bases numbered 13, after V lost 6 bases and J lost 3 bases. Germline assignment: CDR1 SNHLY and CDR2 FYNNEI. The CDR3 sequence is CASSSGRVGGEETQYF. The CDR3 DNA is TGTGCCAGCAGCTCGGGGAGGGTTGGGGGAGAAGAGACCCAGTACTTC.

This clonotype has ten or more counts. The V call is TRBV2, the J call TRBJ1-5, with unresolved D. CDR3 size: 12 residues. V shed 6 bases and J shed 4 bases, with 7 bases lying between them. Germline lookup yields CDR1 SNHLY and CDR2 FYNNEI. DNA of the CDR3: TGTGCCAGCAGCGGTATTAATCAGCCCCAGCATTTT. Its translation is CASSGINQPQHF.

This clonotype was observed many times. The genes are TRBV20-1 and TRBJ2-6, with D possibly TRBD1 on 6 matching bases. The ends were cut back, 6 bases at V and 3 bases at J, with 12 bases in the middle. The CDR3 has 14 residues. CDR1 and CDR2 (germline): DFQATT, SNEGSKA (reference sequence). CDR3 coding DNA: TGCAGTGCCCCGGACAGCGTTGGGGCCAACGTCCTGACTTTC. Protein product: CSAPDSVGANVLTF.

A few counts support this clonotype. The J gene is TRBJ1-6, the V gene TRBV5-5, with TRBD1 identical over 10 bases. In germline, CDR1 is SGHKS, CDR2 YYEKEE (reference sequence). V shed 6 bases, J shed 0 bases, and the junction held 3 bases outside the gene matches. CDR3 size: 16 residues. The CDR3 protein is CASTGQGSSYNSPLHF. The CDR3 DNA reads TGTGCCAGCACGGGACAGGGGAGCTCCTATAATTCACCCCTCCACTTT.

This chain connects TRBV4-1 to TRBJ1-1, with D uncertain. The CDR3 has 14 amino acids. Germline values: CDR1 MGHRA, CDR2 YSYEKL. V lost 1 base, J lost 3 bases, and 9 bases lay in between. Written as DNA, the CDR3 is TGCGCCAGCAGCCAAGCCCCCCGCGACACTGAAGCTTTCTTT. The encoded protein is CASSQAPRDTEAFF.

CDR3 DNA: TGTGCCAGTAGGGTGACAGGGGCACAGCCCCAGCATTTT. Translation: CASRVTGAQPQHF. The chain carries TRBV19 and TRBJ1-5; 8 bases are a match to TRBD1. Germline V gene data show CDR1 as LNHDA and CDR2 as SQIVND (reference sequence). The J segment lost 7 bases and the V segment lost 6 bases, leaving 5 bases of the junction unmatched. The CDR3 has 13 amino acids. Looking up the rest from reference TRBV19 and TRBJ1-5 gives the full variable domain: DGGITQSPKYLFRKEGQNVTLSCEQNLNHDAMYWYRQDPGQGLRLIYYSQIVNDFQKGDIAEGYSVSREKKESFPLTVTSAQKNPTAFYLCASRVTGAQPQHFGDGTRLSIL.

Details on this clonotype: A read error may explain this, as a much larger clone is one base away. In this CDR3 the conserved last residue, phenylalanine or tryptophan, is missing, so a read error is likely. The chain has TRBV7-8 and TRBJ1-1, with D perhaps TRBD1 (6 bases). The CDR3 runs 15 residues. Germline V gives CDR1 SGHVS, CDR2 FQNEAQ. The CDR3 nucleotides read TGCGCCAGCAGCCTACATGGGGGGCAGAACACTGAAGCTTTCTCT. It is translated as CASSLHGGQNTEAFS.

The chain recombines TRBV27 with TRBJ2-7; D not certain. Between the trimmed V and J ends, which lost 2 bases and 2 bases, there was a span of 10 bases. The CDR3 spans 14 residues. Germline loops: CDR1 MNHEY, CDR2 SMNVEV (reference sequence). The CDR3 protein is CASSLIHKPYEQYF. The CDR3 region has the DNA TGTGCCAGCAGTTTAATCCATAAACCCTACGAGCAGTACTTC.

The CDR3 sequence is CAWRLLNYEQYF. DNA for the CDR3: TGTGCCTGGAGACTCCTAAACTACGAGCAGTACTTC. The chain is built from TRBV30 and TRBJ2-7; D remains unclear. V was trimmed by 3 bases and J by 3 bases, leaving 9 bases between them. Germline CDR1 is GTSNPN and CDR2 is SVGIG (reference sequence). The CDR3 covers 12 residues.

The genes are TRBV3-1 and TRBJ1-2; tentatively, D is TRBD1 (5 bases). Trimming left V 4 bases short and J 2 bases short, with 17 bases between. The CDR3 length is 16 residues. CDR1 is LGHDT and CDR2 is YNNKEL in the germline V gene (reference sequence). The CDR3 protein is CASSPTLSSGNYGYTF. The CDR3 nucleotides read TGTGCCAGCAGCCCGACGCTGAGCTCAGGGAACTATGGCTACACCTTC.

This clonotype was seen ten or more times. The rearrangement joins TRBV7-8 to TRBJ2-5, with 8 bases matching TRBD2. After removal of 4 bases from V and 5 bases from J, the junction contained 15 bases not matched to a gene. Germline values: CDR1 SGHVS, CDR2 FQNEAQ. The CDR3 runs to 17 residues. The CDR3 region is CASSYMNLAGGRETQYF. The CDR3 coding sequence is TGTGCCAGCAGCTATATGAACCTGGCGGGGGGTCGTGAGACCCAGTACTTC.

This clonotype was seen more than once but under ten times. This rearrangement joins TRBV5-5 to TRBJ2-7; TRBD1 matches 7 bases. The germline gives CDR1 SGHKS, CDR2 YYEKEE (reference sequence). J gave up 0 bases and V 6 bases, and 9 bases lay outside the gene matches. The CDR3 is 15 amino acids. The CDR3 is CASTRQGDHSYEQYF. The CDR3, as DNA: TGTGCCAGCACACGTCAGGGGGATCACTCCTACGAGCAGTACTTC.

This chain joins TRBV29-1 and TRBJ2-6; possibly TRBD2 for D (5 bases). Germline V lookup: CDR1 SQVTM, CDR2 ANQGSEA. This CDR3 is 15 amino acids long. V was clipped by 2 bases and J by 4 bases, with 12 bases between them. Here the CDR3 reads CSVETGSVGANVLTF. The CDR3 nucleotides are TGCAGCGTTGAAACGGGGTCGGTCGGGGCCAACGTCCTGACTTTC. The full variable domain, completed using reference TRBV29-1 and TRBJ2-6, is SAVISQKPSRDICQRGTSLTIQCQVDSQVTMMFWYRQQPGQSLTLIATANQGSEATYESGFVIDKFPISRPNLTFSTLTVSNMSPEDSSIYLCSVETGSVGANVLTFGAGSRLTVL.